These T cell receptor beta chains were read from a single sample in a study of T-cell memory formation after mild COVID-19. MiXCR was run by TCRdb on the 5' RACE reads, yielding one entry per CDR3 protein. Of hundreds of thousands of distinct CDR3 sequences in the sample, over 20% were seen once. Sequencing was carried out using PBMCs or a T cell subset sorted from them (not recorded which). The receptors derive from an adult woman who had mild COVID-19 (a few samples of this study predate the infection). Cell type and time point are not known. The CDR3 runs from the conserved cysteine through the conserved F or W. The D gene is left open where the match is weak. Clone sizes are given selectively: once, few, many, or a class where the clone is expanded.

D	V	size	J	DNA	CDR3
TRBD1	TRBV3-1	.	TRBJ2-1	TGTGCCAGCAGCCAAGGAGGGACAGGGGATTACAATGAGCAGTTCTTC	CASSQGGTGDYNEQFF
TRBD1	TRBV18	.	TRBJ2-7	TGTGCCAGCTCACCACCGCCCGGACAGGTGGCCTACGAGCAGTACTTC	CASSPPPGQVAYEQYF
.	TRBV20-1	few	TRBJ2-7	TGCAGTGCCCAAGGGGGGCGGGGAGCCTACGAGCAGTACTTC	CSAQGGRGAYEQYF
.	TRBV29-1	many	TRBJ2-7	TGCAGCGTTGAAGGGGTTGGCAGAGAATCTGAGCAGTACTTC	CSVEGVGRESEQYF
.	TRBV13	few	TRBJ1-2	TGTGCCAGCAGCCCCCGGACGGAGGTTTCTAACTATGGCTACACCTTC	CASSPRTEVSNYGYTF
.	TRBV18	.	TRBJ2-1	TGTGCCAGCTCCGATGCCGGGACATCATACAATGAGCAGTTCTTC	CASSDAGTSYNEQFF
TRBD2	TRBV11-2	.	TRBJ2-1	TGTGCCAGCAGCCCGTCGATAGCGGGAGTACGAGATGAGCAGTTCTTC	CASSPSIAGVRDEQFF
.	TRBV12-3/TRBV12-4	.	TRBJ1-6	TGTGCCAGCAGTTTAGGGGGGCAGGGGACGAGTTCACCCCTCCACTTT	CASSLGGQGTSSPLHF
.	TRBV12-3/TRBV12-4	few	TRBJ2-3	TGTGCCAGCAGACGAGGCGGCGGGGATACGCAGTATTTT	CASRRGGGDTQYF
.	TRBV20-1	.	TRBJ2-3	TGCAGTGCCTGGGCCCAACGGGTAACAGATACGCAGTATTTT	CSAWAQRVTDTQYF
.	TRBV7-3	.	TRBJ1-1	TGTGCCAGCAGCTTAACGGAAGCCACAGAAGCTTTCTTT	CASSLTEATEAFF
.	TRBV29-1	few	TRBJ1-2	TGCAGCGTCGACCTTACGGGCACCACCTTC	CSVDLTGTTF
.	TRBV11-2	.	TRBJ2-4	TGTGCCAGCAGTTTATCCCCCTCGTCCCTGGGGGGAAACATTCAGTACTTC	CASSLSPSSLGGNIQYF
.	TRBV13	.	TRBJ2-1	TGTGCCAGCAGCTTAGGACGGGGGGCCTGGAATGAGCAGTTCTTC	CASSLGRGAWNEQFF
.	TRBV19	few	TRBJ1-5	TGTGCCAGTAGAAACAGGGTCAGCGGCAATCAGCCCCAGCATTTT	CASRNRVSGNQPQHF
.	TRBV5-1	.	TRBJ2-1	TGCGCCAGCAGCTTTAGGGGGGTTAAAAGCTCCTACAATGAGCAGTTCTTC	CASSFRGVKSSYNEQFF
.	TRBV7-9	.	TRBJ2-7	TGTGCCAGCAGCTTAGTGGACTACTCCTACGAGCAGTACTTC	CASSLVDYSYEQYF
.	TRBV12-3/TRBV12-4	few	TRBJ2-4	TGTGCCAGCAGTTTATCTGTGGGGTTTAGGAACATTCAGTACTTC	CASSLSVGFRNIQYF
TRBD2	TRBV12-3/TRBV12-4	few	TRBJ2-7	TGTGCCAGCAGTGGGCCGGGACTAGCCTACGAGCAGTACTTC	CASSGPGLAYEQYF
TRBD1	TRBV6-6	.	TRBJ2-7	TGTGCCAGCAGTCCCGGGACAGGGTTACTCTTC	CASSPGTGLLF
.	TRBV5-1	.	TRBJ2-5	TGCGCCAGCAGCTTGTCCCGGACAGAAGAGACCCAGTACTTC	CASSLSRTEETQYF
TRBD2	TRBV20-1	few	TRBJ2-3	TGCAGTGCTAGCCCCTTCTCCCTAGCGGGGGGGTTCGGAGATACGCAGTATTTT	CSASPFSLAGGFGDTQYF
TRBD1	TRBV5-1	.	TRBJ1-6	TGCGCCAGCCGCCCGGGGACAGCAAATTCACCCCTCCACTTT	CASRPGTANSPLHF
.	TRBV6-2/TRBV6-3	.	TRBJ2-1	TGTGCCAGCAGTTATCTCAGGGATGAGCAGTTCTTC	CASSYLRDEQFF
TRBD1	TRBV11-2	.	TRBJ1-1	TGTGCCAGCAGCTTAGCGGCCGACAGGGCCAGGGTAGGGACTGAAGCTTTCTTT	CASSLAADRARVGTEAFF
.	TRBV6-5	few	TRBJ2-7	TGTGCCAGCAGTTACTCCGGGGCAGGGGGGGAGCAGTACTTC	CASSYSGAGGEQYF
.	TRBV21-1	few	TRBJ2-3	TGTGCCAGCAGCCATGGACATACGCAGTATTTT	CASSHGHTQYF
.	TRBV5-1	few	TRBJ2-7	TGCGCCAGCAGCTTGGTCGGGCTAGCGAAGAACGAGCAGTACTTC	CASSLVGLAKNEQYF
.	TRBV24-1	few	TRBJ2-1	TGTGCCACCAGTGATTTTAAAGGGGGCTCCTACAATGAGCAGTTCTTC	CATSDFKGGSYNEQFF
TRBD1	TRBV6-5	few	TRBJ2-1	TGTGCCAGCAAACCAACGGGACAGGGGCATGAGCAGTTCTTC	CASKPTGQGHEQFF
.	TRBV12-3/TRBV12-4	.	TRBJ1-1	TGTGCCAGCAGTTTGGGGACTCACACTGAAGCTTTCTTT	CASSLGTHTEAFF
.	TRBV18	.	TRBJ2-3	TGTGCCAGCTCACCACTCGCAGCAGATACGCAGTATTTT	CASSPLAADTQYF
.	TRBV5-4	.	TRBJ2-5	TGTGCCAGCAGCCCTCCTGGGGGGGGGCGAGGAGAGACCCAGTACTTC	CASSPPGGGRGETQYF
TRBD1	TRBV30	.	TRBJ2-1	TGTGCCTGGAGTGCTGGACAGGGGGCGTCGGCGTCGTTCTTC	CAWSAGQGASASFF
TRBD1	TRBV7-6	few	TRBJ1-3	TGTGCCAGCAGCTTAGCAGGACAGGGGGGAAACACCATATATTTT	CASSLAGQGGNTIYF
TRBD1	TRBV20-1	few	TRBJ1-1	TGCAGTGCTAGACCAACAGGGGGACGAAACACTGAAGCTTTCTTT	CSARPTGGRNTEAFF
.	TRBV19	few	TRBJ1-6	TGTGCCAGTAGAGGGACCGGGGCCTCACCCCTCCACTTT	CASRGTGASPLHF
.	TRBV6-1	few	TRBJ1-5	TGTGCCAGCAGTGTGGGGCCCGGGACACTTAGGCAGCCCCAGCATTTT	CASSVGPGTLRQPQHF
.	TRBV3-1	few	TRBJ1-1	TGTGCCAGCAGCCAACGAATGTGGGTCTCTGAAGCTTTCTTT	CASSQRMWVSEAFF
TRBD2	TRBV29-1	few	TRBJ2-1	TGCAGCGCCGCCTTGGGACTAGCGGTCAATGAGCAGTTCTTC	CSAALGLAVNEQFF
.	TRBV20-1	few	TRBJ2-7	TGCAGTGCTAGGAGGAGAGGAGGGGGCTTCGTCTACGAGCAGTACTTC	CSARRRGGGFVYEQYF
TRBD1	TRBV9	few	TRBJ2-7	TGTGCCAGCTCCTCTCTAGGAGAGGCGGGACAGGGCAGAGTCTACGAGCAGTACTTC	CASSSLGEAGQGRVYEQYF
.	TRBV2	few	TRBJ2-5	TGTGCCAGCAGTGCGGACTCCGGTCCCCAGTACTTC	CASSADSGPQYF
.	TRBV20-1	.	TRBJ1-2	TGCACCATTGGGACTGCCTATGGCTACACCTTC	CTIGTAYGYTF
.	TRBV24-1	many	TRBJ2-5	TGTGCCACCAGCACAGAGTCTCCAGGGGAGGAGACCCAGTACTTC	CATSTESPGEETQYF
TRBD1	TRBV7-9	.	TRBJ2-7	TGTGCCAGCAGCTTAGGCGGAGCATGGACAGGGTTCGACGAGCAGTACTTC	CASSLGGAWTGFDEQYF
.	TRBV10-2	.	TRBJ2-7	TGCGCCAGCAGCGAGGGCGAGGAGCAGTACTTC	CASSEGEEQYF
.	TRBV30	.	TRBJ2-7	TGTGCCTGGAGTAGGGCTGTCTACGAGCAGTACTTC	CAWSRAVYEQYF
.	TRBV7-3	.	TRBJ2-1	TGTGCCAGCAGCGCTAAGGCGGCTCCCTCCTACAATGAGCAGTTCTTC	CASSAKAAPSYNEQFF
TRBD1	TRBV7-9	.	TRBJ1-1	TGTGCCAGCAGCTCTAACCGGGACAGGGTAACTGAAGCTTTCTTT	CASSSNRDRVTEAFF
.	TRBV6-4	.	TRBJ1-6	TGTGCCAGCAGTGAGAGCCGGGGGTCACCCCTCCACTTT	CASSESRGSPLHF
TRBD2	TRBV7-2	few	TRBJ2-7	TGTGCCAGCAGCTACAGCGGGAAGGGGTCCTACGAGCAGTACTTC	CASSYSGKGSYEQYF
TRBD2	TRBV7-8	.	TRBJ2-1	TGTGCCAGCAGCTTAGCCAGACTTAGCGGGAGGGCCTACAATGAGCAGTTCTTC	CASSLARLSGRAYNEQFF
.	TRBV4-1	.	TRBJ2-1	TGCGCCAGCAGCCAAATCCCCCGGACCCAGTCCAATGAGCAGTTCTTC	CASSQIPRTQSNEQFF
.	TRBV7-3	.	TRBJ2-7	TGTGCCAGCAGCCCCCTTCGGACAAGATCCTACGAGCAGTACTTC	CASSPLRTRSYEQYF
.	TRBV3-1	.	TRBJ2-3	TGTGCCAGCAGCCGCAATCAACTTATCACAGATACGCAGTATTTT	CASSRNQLITDTQYF
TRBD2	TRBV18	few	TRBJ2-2	TGTGCCAGCTCACCGACTAGCGGGGCGAACACCGGGGAGCTGTTTTTT	CASSPTSGANTGELFF